This T cell receptor (beta chain) was profiled in a study of control samples from healthy donors and cancer patients. CDR3 size: 15 residues. With 5 bases clipped from V and 2 bases from J, the junction kept 5 bases outside the gene matches. CDR1 and CDR2 (germline): SGHVS, FNYEAQ. Profiling relied on immunoSEQ multiplex PCR, and the TCRdb table lists in-frame clones only, not all of them. This sample has some 200,000 clones, with 90% to 95% found just once. The TCR sequence derives from a woman in her 30s in good health. The chain carries TRBV7-6 and TRBJ1-4, with TRBD1 matching 7 bases. The sample consisted of blood. CDR3 sequence: CASSPNRGTNEKLFF. CDR3 DNA sequence: TGTGCCAGCAGCCCGAACAGGGGTACTAATGAAAAACTGTTTTTT.